Presented here are 23 T cell receptor beta chains from one specimen sequenced in a study of metastatic and nonmetastatic thyroid tumors. TCRdb re-analyzed the PCR reads through MiXCR. The sample has approximately 19,000 clones, 30% to 40% seen once. No patient received treatment before thyroid surgery. What was sequenced was tumor tissue. These receptors all stem from a male donor with papillary thyroid cancer or a benign thyroid nodule (not recorded which). Some clones in this sample may be carry-over from other donors' samples.

This clone was counted between two and nine times. This chain uses TRBV12-3 or TRBV12-4 with TRBJ2-7; a possible D gene is TRBD2 (5 bases). V was pared by 9 bases and J by 5 bases, with 17 bases between. The CDR3 has 13 residues. CDR3 protein: CASRLGEPDEQYF. As DNA, the CDR3 is TGTGCCAGTCGGTTGGGAGAACCTGACGAGCAGTACTTC.

In its sample, this clone was seen many times. The chain couples TRBV4-1 to TRBJ1-2; D unresolved. The CDR3 is 16 amino acids. V was clipped by 0 bases and J by 4 bases, with 15 bases between them. Germline CDR1 and CDR2: MGHRA and YSYEKL. The CDR3 sequence: CASSQDLGLLPYGYTF. CDR3 in DNA: TGCGCCAGCAGCCAAGATCTCGGATTACTCCCCTATGGCTACACCTTC.

This clone was recorded a few times. A much more abundant neighbour one base away suggests this may be a read error. In DNA, the CDR3 is TGCGGCGTTGTCGAGGGAAGAGGCTACACCTTC. It encodes CGVVEGRGYTF. The chain joins TRBV29-1 to TRBJ1-2; the D is unclear. The CDR3 contains 11 residues. Germline V gene data show CDR1 as SQVTM and CDR2 as ANQGSEA.

V is TRBV7-2 and J is TRBJ2-3; 8 bases align to TRBD2. CDR1 SGHTA and CDR2 FQGNSA come from the germline V gene. V dropped 0 bases and J dropped 9; count of bases not matched to a gene: 8. This CDR3 contains 15 residues. The CDR3 sequence is CASSLAGLAQSTQYF. In DNA form, the CDR3 reads TGTGCCAGCAGCTTAGCCGGACTAGCCCAATCCACGCAGTATTTT.

This clone was seen ten or more times. V and J are TRBV6-5 and TRBJ1-1; D unresolved. V was trimmed by 2 bases and J by 4 bases, leaving 11 bases between them. From germline, CDR1 is MNHEY and CDR2 SVGAGI. The CDR3 totals 14 residues. CDR3 DNA: TGTGCCAGCAGTTACCCGGGCGCGGGCACTGAAGCTTTCTTT. This sequence encodes CASSYPGAGTEAFF.

This clone is medium-sized within its sample. This chain uses TRBV27 with TRBJ2-1; TRBD1 aligns across 11 bases. CDR1 and CDR2 from the germline V gene are MNHEY and SMNVEV (reference sequence). The CDR3 extends over 16 amino acids. Trimming removed 5 bases from V and 5 bases from J; junction bases left unmatched: 8. Written as DNA, the CDR3 is TGTGCCAGCAGTCCCTACGGGACAGGGGGGGACAATGAGCAGTTCTTC. As protein: CASSPYGTGGDNEQFF.

The chain uses TRBV2 and TRBJ1-1; D is perhaps TRBD1 (5 bases). This CDR3 spans 13 amino acids. The V end was cut by 7 bases, the J end by 5 bases, with 14 bases between. Germline values: CDR1 SNHLY, CDR2 FYNNEI. The CDR3 coding sequence is TGTGCCAGCATTCAGGGTGAGGGTACTGAAGCTTTCTTT. This translates into CASIQGEGTEAFF. Full variable domain (outside the CDR3, taken from reference TRBV2 and TRBJ1-1): EPEVTQTPSHQVTQMGQEVILRCVPISNHLYFYWYRQILGQKVEFLVSFYNNEISEKSEIFDDQFSVERPDGSNFTLKIRSTKLEDSAMYFCASIQGEGTEAFFGQGTRLTVV.

The chain uses TRBV7-9 and TRBJ1-3, with D tentatively TRBD1 (5 bases). This CDR3 comprises 13 residues. The germline gives CDR1 SEHNR, CDR2 FQNEAQ (reference sequence). The V gene lost 8 bases and the J gene lost 15 bases, with 23 bases spanning the gap. Here the CDR3 reads CASVDRSGNTKYF. DNA for the CDR3: TGTGCCAGCGTAGACAGATCTGGAAACACGAAATATTTT.

The table lists this clone with many counts. The CDR3 sequence is CASSQAPTGEGNTEAFF. The CDR3 DNA reads TGTGCCAGCAGCCAAGCCCCGACAGGGGAGGGGAACACTGAAGCTTTCTTT. This rearrangement joins TRBV3-1 to TRBJ1-1; 8 positions match TRBD1. Germline CDR1 LGHDT, CDR2 YNNKEL (reference sequence). V lost 1 base and J lost 1; bases outside the gene matches: 8. The CDR3 sequence is 17 residues long.

This clone has only a few counts. CDR3 nucleotides: TGTGCCAGCAGTTTGCAGACAGGTCCTTCCTATCAGTACTTC. It yields the protein CASSLQTGPSYQYF. The gene calls are TRBV12-3 or TRBV12-4 and TRBJ2-7; maybe TRBD1 (6 bases). Trimming shortened V by 3 bases and J by 10 bases, and 19 bases separated the two germline ends. This CDR3 is 14 amino acids long.

The V and J genes are TRBV6-1 and TRBJ2-7; D could derive from TRBD1 or TRBD2 (5 bases each). Germline CDR1 MNHNS, CDR2 SASEGT. V was pared by 10 bases and J by 13 bases, with 20 bases between. The CDR3 runs 11 residues. CDR3 sequence (DNA): TGTGCCACTGGGGACGGAGCCAATCATTACTTC. Its protein product is CATGDGANHYF.

This clone was detected many times. The rearrangement uses TRBV18 and TRBJ1-1; D remains ambiguous. CDR3 length: 15 amino acids. V was trimmed by 5 bases and J by 0 bases, leaving 13 bases between them. CDR1 is KGHSH, CDR2 LQKENI, per germline. Written as DNA, the CDR3 is TGTGCCAGCTCAGAGGTGGGATCCCTGAACACTGAAGCTTTCTTT. It yields the protein CASSEVGSLNTEAFF.

The chain recombines TRBV20-1 with TRBJ1-3; the D is unclear. CDR3 length: 15 amino acids. The ends were cut back, 2 bases at V and 0 bases at J, with 11 bases in the middle. Germline CDR1 reads DFQATT; CDR2 reads SNEGSKA (reference sequence). CDR3 nucleotide sequence: TGCAGTGCTAGACCCAGCACTGCCTCTGGAAACACCATATATTTT. Amino acid sequence: CSARPSTASGNTIYF.

Regarding this clone: A much larger clonotype is one base distant, so this may be a read error. This chain links TRBV11-2 with TRBJ2-1; no reliable D call. Germline V lookup: CDR1 SGHAT, CDR2 FQNNGV. The CDR3 covers 12 residues. The DNA for the CDR3 is TGTGCCAACAGCTTTCATGACAATGAGCAGTTCTTC. This gives the protein CANSFHDNEQFF.

This clone was detected a few times. The chain joins TRBV27 to TRBJ2-3; no clear D gene. The ends were cut back, 3 bases at V and 5 bases at J, with 12 bases in the middle. The CDR3 runs to 14 residues. Germline V gene data show CDR1 as MNHEY and CDR2 as SMNVEV (reference sequence). This chain's CDR3 is CASSFTPPQDTQYF. The CDR3 nucleotides read TGTGCCAGCAGTTTTACCCCTCCACAAGATACGCAGTATTTT.

By sample fraction, this clone is large (0.1 to 1%). This chain links TRBV6-5 with TRBJ1-1; the D is unclear. This CDR3 contains 14 residues. Germline V gene lookup returns CDR1 MNHEY and CDR2 SVGAGI. The V gene lost 2 bases and the J gene lost 3 bases, with 10 bases spanning the gap. The CDR3 sequence: CASSYGDMDTEAFF. CDR3 coding DNA: TGTGCCAGCAGTTACGGGGATATGGACACTGAAGCTTTCTTT.

In this sample, this clone turned up many times. This chain links TRBV7-9 with TRBJ2-2, with D maybe TRBD2 (5 bases). Germline V gives CDR1 SEHNR, CDR2 FQNEAQ (reference sequence). V shed 8 bases and J shed 4 bases, with 11 bases lying between them. The CDR3 spans 13 residues. The CDR3 bases are TGTGCCAGCGGCGACGGACTCACCGGGGAGCTGTTTTTT. Amino acids: CASGDGLTGELFF.

Worth noting for this clone: Since the CDR3 does not end with the conserved phenylalanine or tryptophan, this likely comes from a read error. This chain connects TRBV9 to TRBJ1-2, with 7 nucleotides matching TRBD1. Germline values: CDR1 SGDLS, CDR2 YYNGEE. V gave up 0 bases and J gave up 4 bases; unmatched junction bases: 9. The CDR3 loop spans 16 amino acids. For the CDR3, the DNA is TGTGCCAGCAGCGTAGCTTCCGGGGACAGTCTCTATGGCTACACCGTC. It is translated as CASSVASGDSLYGYTV.

This clone was picked up many times. A much bigger clone sits one base away, suggesting this may be a read error. Other DNA variants within this sample encode the same CDR3. V usage is TRBV30 and J usage is TRBJ2-3; the D is unclear. Germline V lookup: CDR1 GTSNPN, CDR2 SVGIG (reference sequence). The CDR3 contains 14 residues. The CDR3 DNA follows: TGTGCCTGGAGTGGACTGGTTGCCACAGATACACAGTATTTT. Its translation is CAWSGLVATDTQYF.

Regarding this clone: The final CDR3 position lacks the conserved phenylalanine or tryptophan, pointing to a likely read error. The V and J genes are TRBV5-1 and TRBJ2-7; a possible D gene is TRBD1 (6 bases). The CDR3 totals 15 residues. Germline values: CDR1 SGHRS, CDR2 YFSETQ. The V and J ends lost 3 bases and 6 bases respectively, with 19 bases between them. The CDR3 loop is CASSSPVGGGAEQYL. The CDR3 DNA is TGCGCCAGCAGCTCCCCGGTCGGTGGGGGCGCCGAGCAGTACTTG.

The table lists this clone with a few counts. Mismatch with germline at one junction end may stem from a read error. The rearrangement links TRBV6-1 to TRBJ2-2; D gene unclear. This CDR3 contains 14 residues. Germline V gene data show CDR1 as MNHNS and CDR2 as SASEGT. The CDR3 DNA is TGTGCCAGCAGTCGGGTACAGCAGACCGTGGAGCTGTTTTTT. It translates to CASSRVQQTVELFF.

This clone was observed many times. This sequence joins TRBV9 and TRBJ2-3; possibly TRBD1 for D (5 bases). Germline loops: CDR1 SGDLS, CDR2 YYNGEE. There are 15 residues in the CDR3. V lost 3 bases, J lost 0 bases, and 11 bases lay in between. The CDR3 sequence: CASSAGSSSTDTQYF. The DNA for the CDR3 is TGTGCCAGCAGCGCAGGGTCCTCTAGCACAGATACGCAGTATTTT.

The sample holds many counts of this clone. This chain uses TRBV29-1 with TRBJ2-3; D assignment may be TRBD1 or TRBD2 (6 bases each). V gave up 7 bases and J gave up 1 base, with 15 bases separating them. Germline values: CDR1 SQVTM, CDR2 ANQGSEA. The CDR3 consists of 14 residues. CDR3: CSGDISGGTDTQYF. In DNA, the CDR3 is TGCAGCGGGGACATTAGCGGAGGCACAGATACGCAGTATTTT.